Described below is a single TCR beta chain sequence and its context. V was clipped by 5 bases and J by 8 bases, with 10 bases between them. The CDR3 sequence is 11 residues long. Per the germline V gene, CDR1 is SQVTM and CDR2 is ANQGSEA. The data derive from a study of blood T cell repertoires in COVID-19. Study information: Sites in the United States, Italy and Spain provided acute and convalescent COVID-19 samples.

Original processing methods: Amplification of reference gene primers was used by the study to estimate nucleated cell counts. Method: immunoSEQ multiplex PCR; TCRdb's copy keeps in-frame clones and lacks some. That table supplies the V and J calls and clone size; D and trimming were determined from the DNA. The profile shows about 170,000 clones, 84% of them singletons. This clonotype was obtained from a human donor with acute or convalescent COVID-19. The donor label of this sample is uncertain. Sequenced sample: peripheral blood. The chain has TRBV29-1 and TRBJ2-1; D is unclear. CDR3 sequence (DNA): TGCAGCGTTAGTAGTACCGATGAGCAGTTCTTC. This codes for CSVSSTDEQFF.